The 24 T cell receptor beta chains below come from one sample, sequenced in a study of synovial regulatory T cells in juvenile arthritis. Profiling relied on immunoSEQ multiplex PCR, and the TCRdb table lists in-frame clones only, not all of them. This table lists just under 10,000 clones. Sequencing was performed on Treg cells from blood. Subset reported: remaining (HLA-DR-negative) circulating blood Treg cells. The origin of the receptors is a donor aged 2-35 years with juvenile idiopathic arthritis.

The V gene is TRBV15, the J gene TRBJ1-5; TCRdb outputs TRBD1, but without DNA this stays unchecked. CDR1 and CDR2 from the germline V gene are LNHNV and YYDKDF (reference sequence). The CDR3 is 16 amino acids. Only the protein sequence is given. CDR3 residues: CATSRDLDRGNQPQHF.

The chain links TRBV2 to TRBJ1-2. CDR1 and CDR2 from the germline V gene are SNHLY and FYNNEI. The length of the CDR3 is 12 residues. Only the protein is on record. The CDR3 region is CASNTPLRGYTF.

The chain carries TRBV28 and TRBJ1-1; with no DNA, the TCRdb D assignment of TRBD1 cannot be verified. The CDR3 consists of 17 residues. This entry has no DNA. The germline V gene has CDR1 MDHEN and CDR2 SYDVKM. This chain's CDR3 is CASSFILQGKEGTEAFF.

This rearrangement joins TRBV4-2 to TRBJ1-1. Germline assignment: CDR1 LGHNA and CDR2 YNFKEQ. The CDR3 length is 16 residues. No DNA sequence is on record. The CDR3: CASSQDLRGTNTEAFF.

The J gene is TRBJ1-3, the V gene TRBV28. This CDR3 has 16 residues. The protein alone is recorded here. The germline gives CDR1 MDHEN, CDR2 SYDVKM. Here the CDR3 reads CASSSLGGASGNTIYF.

V gene TRBV6-5 combines with J gene TRBJ1-2; lacking DNA, the TRBD1 call made by TCRdb goes unchecked. The CDR3 has 16 amino acids. The protein alone is recorded here. CDR1 is MNHEY and CDR2 is SVGAGI in the germline V gene. The CDR3 sequence: CASSFHYLTGAGGYTF.

The J gene is TRBJ1-3, the V gene TRBV18; TCRdb reports TRBD1, a call that lacks DNA to check it against. CDR3 length: 15 residues. The DNA sequence is not available. The germline CDR1 and CDR2 sequences are KGHSH and LQKENI. The CDR3 here is CASSRFGASGNTIYF.

The V gene is TRBV10-1, the J gene TRBJ1-2; TCRdb indicates TRBD1, and absent DNA this call remains unverified. Germline loops: CDR1 WNHNN, CDR2 SYGVQD (reference sequence). The CDR3 is 13 amino acids. The DNA is unrecorded. This chain's CDR3 is CASSGTPNYGYTF.

The rearrangement links TRBV25-1 to TRBJ2-7. The CDR3 extends over 13 amino acids. DNA is not on record. Germline values: CDR1 MGHDK, CDR2 SYGVNS. This CDR3 is CASKGPPGNEQYF.

V and J are TRBV2 and TRBJ2-7; without DNA, the TCRdb call of TRBD2 cannot be checked. CDR1 is SNHLY, CDR2 FYNNEI, per germline. This CDR3 has 14 amino acids. Only the protein sequence is given. The CDR3: CASSQLAGAYEQYF. Full variable domain (remainder filled in from reference TRBV2 and TRBJ2-7): EPEVTQTPSHQVTQMGQEVILRCVPISNHLYFYWYRQILGQKVEFLVSFYNNEISEKSEIFDDQFSVERPDGSNFTLKIRSTKLEDSAMYFCASSQLAGAYEQYFGPGTRLTVT.

This CDR3 reads CASSPTQGAGGNQPQHF. This chain links TRBV18 with TRBJ1-5. Per the germline V gene, CDR1 is KGHSH and CDR2 is LQKENI. The CDR3 has 17 residues. No coding sequence is recorded.

CDR3 sequence: CASSFRRGRQPQHF. The chain employs TRBV28 and TRBJ1-5. Germline loops: CDR1 MDHEN, CDR2 SYDVKM. There are 14 residues in the CDR3. There is no recorded DNA.

This sequence joins TRBV28 and TRBJ1-1; TCRdb reports TRBD1, a call that lacks DNA to check it against. The germline V gene encodes CDR1 MDHEN and CDR2 SYDVKM. The CDR3 totals 12 residues. No DNA sequence was recorded. The CDR3 is CASSWVDRATIF.

The chain recombines TRBV6-6 with TRBJ1-4. Germline CDR1 reads MNHNY; CDR2 reads SVGAGI (reference sequence). The CDR3 covers 15 residues. The protein alone is recorded here. The CDR3 region is CASSYSGTGNEKLFF.

The rearrangement links TRBV4-3 to TRBJ2-3; checking the TCRdb D call of TRBD1 is not possible without DNA. The CDR3 length is 15 residues. DNA is not recorded here. The germline V gene has CDR1 LGHNA and CDR2 YSLEER. The CDR3 reads CASSRRGGLTDTQYF.

The chain joins TRBV5-1 to TRBJ2-1; TCRdb indicates TRBD2, and absent DNA this call remains unverified. The CDR3 runs 14 residues. The entry carries no DNA sequence. Germline V CDR1 and CDR2: SGHRS, YFSETQ. The CDR3 sequence: CASWRGGLYNEQFF.

V and J are TRBV6-5 and TRBJ2-7; TCRdb's assignment of TRBD1 cannot be checked, as there is no DNA. The CDR3 extends over 13 amino acids. The protein alone is recorded here. Germline V gene data show CDR1 as MNHEY and CDR2 as SVGAGI. The CDR3 region is CASRTGMAYEQYF.

The chain has TRBV18 and TRBJ1-4. The V gene's germline CDR1 is KGHSH and CDR2 LQKENI. CDR3 length equals 13 residues. DNA is not recorded here. The CDR3 sequence: CASSPPRYEKLFF.

This sequence joins TRBV7-7 and TRBJ1-2; the TCRdb call, TRBD1, lacks DNA for checking. This CDR3 is 17 amino acids long. DNA is not on record. Germline V lookup: CDR1 SSHAT, CDR2 FNYEAQ (reference sequence). The CDR3 here is CASSLGLNRGNPYGYTF.

This chain uses TRBV4-3 with TRBJ2-1; TCRdb's D call of TRBD2 is untestable without DNA. There are 18 residues in the CDR3. There is no recorded DNA. CDR1 LGHNA and CDR2 YSLEER come from the germline V gene. The CDR3: CASSQEAWRLAGHNEQFF.

This chain uses TRBV10-3 with TRBJ2-2; TCRdb indicates TRBD2, and absent DNA this call remains unverified. CDR1 is ENHRY and CDR2 is SYGVKD in the germline V gene. The CDR3 consists of 15 residues. No DNA appears here. CDR3 loop: CAIGGVVGGGGELFF.

The gene calls are TRBV6-5 and TRBJ2-4; the TCRdb D gene call, TRBD2, has no DNA to confirm it. The CDR3 consists of 15 residues. The entry carries no DNA sequence. Germline CDR1 reads MNHEY; CDR2 reads SVGAGI. CDR3 region: CASSYRVELKNIQYF.

The chain couples TRBV19 to TRBJ1-2. The CDR3 extends over 14 amino acids. No nucleotide data were recorded. Germline V gene data show CDR1 as LNHDA and CDR2 as SQIVND (reference sequence). CDR3 region: CASSRPGPNYGYTF.

The chain uses TRBV19 and TRBJ1-6. Germline lookup yields CDR1 LNHDA and CDR2 SQIVND (reference sequence). The CDR3 extends over 14 amino acids. No DNA is listed. CDR3 residues: CASSILPAKTPLHF.